The 21 T cell receptor beta chains given below trace back to one sample, sequenced in a study of liver allograft versus peripheral blood T cells (dated by TCRdb to the early 2020s). With respect to the entire study: In liver transplant recipients, the study looked at T cell receptor repertoires in the peripheral blood and set them against the repertoires found within the transplanted livers.

TCRdb names Illumina MiSeq as the instrument used. TCRdb took the public reads, trimmed them with fastp at Q25, ran MiXCR for clone calling and kept in-frame beta chains. Entries are consolidated by CDR3 protein sequence, retaining the most common genes and DNA. Present in this sample are thousands of distinct CDR3 sequences, 15% to 20% of which were seen just once. The ten largest clones represent about 57% of the sample. These receptor sequences come from a human patient who had a liver transplant. Some T cells may have been brought in with the graft after a transplant.

The V gene is TRBV5-6, the J gene TRBJ1-1; D possibly corresponds to TRBD1 (5 bases). With 0 bases removed from V and 4 bases from J, the gap between germline ends came to 19 bases. The CDR3 contains 17 residues. Germline V CDR1 and CDR2: SGHDT, YYEEEE. The CDR3 is CASSLALRGGWATEAFF. CDR3 nucleotides: TGTGCCAGCAGCTTGGCCCTCCGGGGGGGATGGGCCACTGAAGCTTTCTTT.

The chain carries TRBV12-3 or TRBV12-4 and TRBJ2-7, with 12 bases aligning to TRBD1. The CDR3 is made up of 15 amino acids. Unmatched junction bases numbered 5, after V lost 5 bases and J lost 3 bases. CDR3 bases: TGTGCCAGCAGTCCCGGGACAGGGGGCTTCTACGAGCAGTACTTC. Translation: CASSPGTGGFYEQYF.

In its sample, this clonotype ranks as medium-sized. The chain recombines TRBV19 with TRBJ1-1, with 7 nucleotides matching TRBD1. This CDR3 spans 17 amino acids. Germline assignment: CDR1 LNHDA and CDR2 SQIVND (reference sequence). The trim removed 6 bases at V and 1 base at J, leaving 14 bases unmatched. CDR3 coding DNA: TGTGCCAGTAGGTTAACCCCCGCGGAGGGGGCGAACACTGAAGCTTTCTTT. The encoded protein is CASRLTPAEGANTEAFF.

The J gene is TRBJ1-1, the V gene TRBV15; 8 nucleotides agree with TRBD1. The V gene end was trimmed by 5 bases and the J gene end by 0 bases; junction bases not matched to a gene: 11. Germline CDR1 is LNHNV and CDR2 is YYDKDF (reference sequence). The CDR3 has 17 residues. CDR3 sequence: CATSVSGTGFLNTEAFF. The CDR3 nucleotides are TGTGCCACCAGCGTTTCCGGGACAGGCTTCTTGAACACTGAAGCTTTCTTT.

This clonotype was detected ten times or more. The chain carries TRBV7-2 and TRBJ1-5; maybe TRBD1 (6 bases). The V and J ends lost 3 bases and 0 bases respectively, with 9 bases between them. From germline, CDR1 is SGHTA and CDR2 FQGNSA. The CDR3 is 15 residues long. DNA of the CDR3: TGTGCCAGCAGCTTTCCAGGGGTTAGCAATCAGCCCCAGCATTTT. Protein: CASSFPGVSNQPQHF. Combining the CDR3 with reference TRBV7-2 and TRBJ1-5 gives the whole variable domain GAGVSQSPSNKVTEKGKDVELRCDPISGHTALYWYRQSLGQGLEFLIYFQGNSAPDKSGLPSDRFSAERTGGSVSTLTIQRTQQEDSAVYLCASSFPGVSNQPQHFGDGTRLSIL.

V gene TRBV6-1 combines with J gene TRBJ2-7; the D gene could be TRBD1 or TRBD2 (5 bases each). Trimming shortened V by 1 base and J by 4 bases, and 11 bases separated the two germline ends. Germline V gene sequence: CDR1 MNHNS, CDR2 SASEGT. This CDR3 region has 14 residues. The CDR3 here is CASSEEGTYYEQYF. In nucleotides, the CDR3 is TGTGCCAGCAGTGAAGAGGGGACCTATTACGAGCAGTACTTC.

Judged by abundance, this clonotype is medium-sized. The chain employs TRBV29-1 and TRBJ1-2, with D tentatively TRBD1 (5 bases). Germline V gene data show CDR1 as SQVTM and CDR2 as ANQGSEA. The CDR3 has 13 residues. The V end was cut by 2 bases, the J end by 3 bases, with 10 bases between. CDR3 nucleotide sequence: TGCAGCGTTGAATACCCGGGGGACTATGGCTACACCTTC. It is translated as CSVEYPGDYGYTF. The variable domain in full, completed from reference TRBV29-1 and TRBJ1-2, reads SAVISQKPSRDICQRGTSLTIQCQVDSQVTMMFWYRQQPGQSLTLIATANQGSEATYESGFVIDKFPISRPNLTFSTLTVSNMSPEDSSIYLCSVEYPGDYGYTFGSGTRLTVV.

Notes on this clonotype: At one of its ends the junction is not consistent with the germline gene, which may arise from a read error. The chain carries TRBV7-9 and TRBJ1-5; D is unclear. The CDR3 extends over 12 amino acids. CDR1 is SEHNR, CDR2 FQNEAQ, per germline (reference sequence). CDR3 in DNA: TGTGCCAGCAGCTCTTCCGCTCAGCCCCGGCATTTT. Its protein is CASSSSAQPRHF. The full variable domain, rest sourced from reference TRBV7-9 and TRBJ1-5, is DTGVSQNPRHKITKRGQNVTFRCDPISEHNRLYWYRQTLGQGPEFLTYFQNEAQLEKSRLLSDRFSAERPKGSFSTLEIQRTEQGDSAMYLCASSSSAQPRHFGDGTRLSIL.

This clonotype was seen only a few times. The genes are TRBV14 and TRBJ2-7; D is uncertain. This CDR3 comprises 15 residues. Per germline, CDR1 SGHDN and CDR2 FVKESK. V was clipped by 4 bases and J by 3 bases, with 16 bases between them. The CDR3 region has the DNA TGTGCCAGCAGCCCCCAGGACCCGAATCTCTACGAGCAGTACTTC. Residues: CASSPQDPNLYEQYF.

With respect to this clonotype: Germline and junction disagree at one end, which may indicate a read error. This rearrangement joins TRBV6-1 to TRBJ1-4, with a weak D call TRBD1 (5 bases). The CDR3 totals 15 residues. Germline values: CDR1 MNHNS, CDR2 SASEGT. DNA for the CDR3: TGTGCCAGCAGTGAAGCCGTGGGGACTAATGAAAAACTGATTTTT. This translates into CASSEAVGTNEKLIF.

The sample holds a few counts of this clonotype. V and J are TRBV7-2 and TRBJ2-7, with 10 bases fitting TRBD2. There are 13 residues in the CDR3. The junction had 4 bases not matched to a gene; V was cut back by 4 bases and J by 7 bases. The germline gives CDR1 SGHTA, CDR2 FQGNSA. CDR3 region: CASSSTGLAEQYF. In DNA form, the CDR3 reads TGTGCCAGCAGCTCAACGGGACTAGCGGAGCAGTACTTC.

This clonotype has a count of ten or more. This rearrangement joins TRBV24-1 to TRBJ2-5; D is perhaps TRBD2 (5 bases). Germline V gene sequence: CDR1 KGHDR, CDR2 SFDVKD. Trimming cost V 1 base and J 4 bases, with 15 bases left between them. This CDR3 spans 16 amino acids. The CDR3 here is CATSDLTGMVGETQYF. As DNA, the CDR3 is TGTGCCACCAGTGATTTAACGGGGATGGTAGGAGAGACCCAGTACTTC.

This clonotype is labeled as medium-sized. J is TRBJ2-7 and V is TRBV29-1; 9 nucleotides agree with TRBD2. The CDR3 has 13 amino acids. The J segment lost 7 bases and the V segment lost 7 bases, leaving 11 bases of the junction unmatched. Germline CDR1 and CDR2: SQVTM and ANQGSEA. CDR3 DNA: TGCAGCGGATCTAGCGGGACTCGGGATGAGCAGTACTTC. Its translation: CSGSSGTRDEQYF.

This clonotype occurred a few times. The chain couples TRBV12-3 or TRBV12-4 to TRBJ1-2, with D possibly matching TRBD1 (5 bases). There are 12 residues in the CDR3. Trimming took off 6 bases at V and 4 bases at J, with 9 bases between the two ends. This CDR3 reads CASRQGLYGYTF. In nucleotides, the CDR3 is TGTGCCAGCAGGCAGGGCCTCTATGGCTACACCTTC.

V and J are TRBV6-6 and TRBJ1-5; D is uncertain. The CDR3 spans 17 residues. Germline-derived CDR1 and CDR2 are MNHNY and SVGAGI (reference sequence). Trimming took off 4 bases at V and 5 bases at J, with 21 bases between the two ends. The CDR3 sequence is CASSSVPRARGHQPQHF. Written as DNA, the CDR3 is TGTGCCAGCAGTTCAGTTCCGCGGGCCCGAGGTCATCAGCCCCAGCATTTT.

This clonotype was seen a few times. The DNA for the CDR3 is TGTGCCAGTAGATCCGTTAGCTATGGCTACACCTTC. It is translated as CASRSVSYGYTF. The chain couples TRBV19 to TRBJ1-2, with D uncertain. The V and J ends lost 6 bases and 4 bases respectively, with 9 bases between them. Germline CDR1 and CDR2: LNHDA and SQIVND (reference sequence). This CDR3 spans 12 amino acids.

This clonotype was recorded many times. The chain employs TRBV13 and TRBJ2-7, with unresolved D. Trimming removed 2 bases from V and 4 bases from J, with 3 bases in between. The germline V gene has CDR1 PRHDT and CDR2 FYEKMQ (reference sequence). This CDR3 comprises 11 residues. This CDR3 reads CASSLLYEQYF. For the CDR3, the DNA is TGTGCCAGCAGCTTATTGTACGAGCAGTACTTC.

Notes on this clonotype: A read error may be the cause here, since a much bigger clone is one base away. The chain is built from TRBV6-5 and TRBJ2-1; 7 positions agree with TRBD2. This CDR3 is 15 amino acids long. The germline gives CDR1 MNHEY, CDR2 SVGAGI. The CDR3 protein is CVSSTIAGIYNEQFF. DNA for the CDR3: TGTGTCAGCAGTACGATAGCGGGTATCTACAATGAGCAGTTCTTC.

The chain links TRBV30 to TRBJ1-3, with a weak D call TRBD1 (6 bases). Germline CDR1 is GTSNPN and CDR2 is SVGIG (reference sequence). Trimming stripped 2 bases from V and 4 bases from J, with 15 bases between. The CDR3 loop spans 15 amino acids. The CDR3 sequence is CAWSLQGMVGNTIYF. DNA of the CDR3: TGTGCCTGGAGTTTACAGGGAATGGTAGGAAACACCATATATTTT.

This clonotype was seen ten or more times. CDR3 coding DNA: TGTGCCAGCAGGCCCATTGACAGGGCGTCGGATGAAGCTTTCTTT. Its protein is CASRPIDRASDEAFF. This chain uses TRBV6-1 with TRBJ1-1; 7 nucleotides line up with TRBD1. The germline V gene has CDR1 MNHNS and CDR2 SASEGT. V was pared by 6 bases and J by 7 bases, with 14 bases of the junction left unmatched. The CDR3 runs to 15 residues.

This clonotype was counted at least ten times. A read error may account for a junction end that differs from germline. V and J are TRBV6-1 and TRBJ2-7, with 9 bases that match TRBD2. Germline V lookup: CDR1 MNHNS, CDR2 SASEGT. The length of the CDR3 is 11 residues. The CDR3 nucleotides are TGTGCCAGCAGTGACCCTAGCGGGGTTGACTTC. Its translation: CASSDPSGVDF.